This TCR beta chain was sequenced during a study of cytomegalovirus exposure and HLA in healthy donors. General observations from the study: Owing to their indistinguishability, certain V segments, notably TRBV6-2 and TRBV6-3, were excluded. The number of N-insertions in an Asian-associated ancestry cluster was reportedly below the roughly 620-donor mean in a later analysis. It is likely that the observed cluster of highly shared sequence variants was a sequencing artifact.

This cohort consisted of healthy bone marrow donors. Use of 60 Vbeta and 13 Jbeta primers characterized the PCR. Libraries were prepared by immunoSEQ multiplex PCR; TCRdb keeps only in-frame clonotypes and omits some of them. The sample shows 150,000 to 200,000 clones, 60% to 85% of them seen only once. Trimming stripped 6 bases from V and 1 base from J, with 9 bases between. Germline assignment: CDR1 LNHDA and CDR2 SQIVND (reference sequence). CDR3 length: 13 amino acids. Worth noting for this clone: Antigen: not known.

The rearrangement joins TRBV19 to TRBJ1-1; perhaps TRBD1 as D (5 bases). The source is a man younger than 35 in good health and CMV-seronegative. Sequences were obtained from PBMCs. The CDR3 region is CASRIDRNTEAFF. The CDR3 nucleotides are TGTGCCAGTAGGATCGACAGGAACACTGAAGCTTTCTTT.